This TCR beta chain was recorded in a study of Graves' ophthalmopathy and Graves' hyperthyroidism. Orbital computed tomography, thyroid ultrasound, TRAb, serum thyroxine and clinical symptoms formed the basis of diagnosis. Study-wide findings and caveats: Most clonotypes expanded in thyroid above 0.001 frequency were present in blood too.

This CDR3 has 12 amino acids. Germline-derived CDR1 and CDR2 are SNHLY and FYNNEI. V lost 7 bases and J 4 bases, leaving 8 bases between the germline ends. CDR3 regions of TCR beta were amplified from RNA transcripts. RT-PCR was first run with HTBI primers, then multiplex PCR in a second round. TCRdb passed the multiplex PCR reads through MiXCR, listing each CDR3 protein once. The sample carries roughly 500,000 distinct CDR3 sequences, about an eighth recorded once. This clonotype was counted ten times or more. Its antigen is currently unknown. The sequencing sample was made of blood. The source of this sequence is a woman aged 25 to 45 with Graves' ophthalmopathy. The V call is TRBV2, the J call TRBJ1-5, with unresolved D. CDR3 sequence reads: CASTSGNQPQHF. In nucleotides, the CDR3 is TGTGCCAGCACTTCAGGAAATCAGCCCCAGCATTTT. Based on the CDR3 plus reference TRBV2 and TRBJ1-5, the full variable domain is EPEVTQTPSHQVTQMGQEVILRCVPISNHLYFYWYRQILGQKVEFLVSFYNNEISEKSEIFDDQFSVERPDGSNFTLKIRSTKLEDSAMYFCASTSGNQPQHFGDGTRLSIL.